This T cell receptor beta chain came from a study of identical twins. This clonotype was recorded a few times. The V gene end was trimmed by 6 bases and the J gene end by 8 bases; junction bases not matched to a gene: 9. This CDR3 has 13 residues. In germline, CDR1 is WSHSY, CDR2 SAAADI. Each CDR3 protein gets one entry after TCRdb re-called the 5' RACE reads with MiXCR. The table shows under 900,000 distinct CDR3 sequences, with roughly 18% occurring only once. These data were also reused for a study on T cells expressing NK-cell markers.

Sequencing was performed on PBMCs. The TCR comes from a woman aged 18-29 years in good health. This chain connects TRBV10-2 to TRBJ1-1; 7 nucleotides align to TRBD1. Here the CDR3 DNA reads TGCGCCAGCAGCAGGGGGGCTCCCTCCGAAGCTTTCTTT. It translates to CASSRGAPSEAFF.